Presented here are 9 T cell receptor beta chains from one specimen sequenced in a study of early T cells in non-severe SARS-CoV-2 infection. TCRdb re-derived calls from the 5' RACE reads in MiXCR, one entry per CDR3 protein. The table shows 20,000 to 30,000 distinct CDR3 sequences, with 4.2% occurring only once. Sequenced material: whole blood. These receptors were collected from an adult who was a healthcare worker with PCR-confirmed SARS-CoV-2 infection or an uninfected control (not recorded which).

This clonotype appeared many times. This chain joins TRBV20-1 and TRBJ1-2; tentative D call: TRBD1 (6 bases). Germline CDR1 reads DFQATT; CDR2 reads SNEGSKA (reference sequence). This CDR3 spans 12 amino acids. V lost 6 bases, J lost 4 bases, and 12 bases lay in between. In nucleotides, the CDR3 is TGCAGTGCAAATGACAGGTTCTATGGCTACACCTTC. Translated: CSANDRFYGYTF.

This clonotype was counted many times. V gene TRBV20-1 combines with J gene TRBJ2-1, with TRBD2 identical over 8 bases. The junction had 6 bases not matched to a gene; V was cut back by 5 bases and J by 6 bases. This CDR3 is 13 amino acids long. Per germline, CDR1 DFQATT and CDR2 SNEGSKA (reference sequence). Written as DNA, the CDR3 is TGCAGTGCTGGCGGGGGGAGGCCCAATGAGCAGTTCTTC. Its protein product is CSAGGGRPNEQFF.

This clonotype was seen at least ten times. J is TRBJ1-5 and V is TRBV10-3; 8 bases line up with TRBD1. The germline V gene has CDR1 ENHRY and CDR2 SYGVKD. The CDR3 contains 15 residues. Trimming removed 3 bases from V and 4 bases from J; junction bases left unmatched: 5. The CDR3 DNA reads as TGTGCCATCAGTGATTCCGGGACAGGTAATCAGCCCCAGCATTTT. Translating it yields CAISDSGTGNQPQHF.

This clonotype has ten or more counts. J is TRBJ1-2 and V is TRBV20-1; D may be TRBD1 (5 bases). In germline, CDR1 is DFQATT, CDR2 SNEGSKA (reference sequence). The CDR3 has 11 residues. V lost 5 bases, J lost 5 bases, and 9 bases lay in between. DNA of the CDR3: TGCAGTGCTGAACAGGCATATGGCTACACCTTC. Translated: CSAEQAYGYTF.

This clonotype was seen a handful of times. The chain combines TRBV7-9 with TRBJ2-1; 11 bases match TRBD2. CDR3 size: 17 residues. Trimming cost V 2 bases and J 2 bases; bases outside gene matches: 5. CDR1 SEHNR and CDR2 FQNEAQ come from the germline V gene (reference sequence). The CDR3 sequence is CASSLPTSGATYNEQFF. CDR3 coding DNA: TGTGCCAGCAGCTTACCGACTAGCGGGGCAACCTACAATGAGCAGTTCTTC.

In its sample, this clonotype was seen many times. V usage is TRBV7-8 and J usage is TRBJ2-1; TRBD2 is a possible D gene (5 bases). The ends were cut back, 5 bases at V and 4 bases at J, with 18 bases in the middle. CDR1 is SGHVS, CDR2 FQNEAQ, per germline. The CDR3 is made up of 16 amino acids. CDR3 in DNA: TGTGCCAGCAGCCCCGGTAGGGAGAGACGGTACAATGAGCAGTTCTTC. The encoded protein is CASSPGRERRYNEQFF.

This clonotype was seen repeatedly, ten times or more. V usage is TRBV7-9 and J usage is TRBJ2-2, with D maybe TRBD1 (6 bases). Germline-derived CDR1 and CDR2 are SEHNR and FQNEAQ (reference sequence). With 7 bases removed from V and 4 bases from J, the gap between germline ends came to 16 bases. The CDR3 is 15 residues long. CDR3 sequence: CASNSGQVFTGELFF. The DNA of the CDR3 is TGTGCCAGCAACTCGGGACAAGTGTTCACCGGGGAGCTGTTTTTT.

Many counts were recorded for this clonotype. The genes are TRBV2 and TRBJ2-1, with 7 bases matching TRBD2. Germline V lookup: CDR1 SNHLY, CDR2 FYNNEI. V lost 6 bases, J lost 7 bases, and 6 bases stayed unmatched. The CDR3 length is 13 residues. In DNA form, the CDR3 reads TGTGCCAGCAGACCGGCTAGCGGAAATGAGCAGTTCTTC. Amino acids: CASRPASGNEQFF.

The V and J genes are TRBV20-1 and TRBJ1-2; D call uncertain. Germline CDR1 is DFQATT and CDR2 is SNEGSKA (reference sequence). The CDR3 totals 15 residues. Trimming took off 0 bases at V and 4 bases at J, with 15 bases between the two ends. The CDR3 DNA is TGCAGTGCTAGAGAGACTCACGCGAGTCTCTATGGCTACACCTTC. Protein sequence: CSARETHASLYGYTF.